This is a list of T cell receptor beta chains from one sample in a study of OX40 agonist ivuxolimab in advanced cancers. The table came from immunoSEQ multiplex PCR; TCRdb's copy has only in-frame clones and leaves some out. The sample carries some 77,000 clones, more than 85% recorded once. Sequences were derived from CD4+ or CD8+ T cells sorted from blood, sampled in a trial of the OX40 agonist ivuxolimab. These TCRs come from an adult with an advanced solid tumor such as melanoma, head and neck, liver or kidney cancer. Each CDR3 is given with its conserved first and last residue. Each record gives: D gene, V gene, J gene, clone size, CDR3 DNA, CDR3 protein. A D gene is named only where the DNA matches it firmly. Part of the rows lack a size; the others show once, few, many or a class for expanded clones.

TRBD1	TRBV6-6	TRBJ1-3	.	TGTGCCAGCAGTACAGGGGTGCGCGGAAACACCATATATTTT	CASSTGVRGNTIYF
TRBD2	TRBV28	TRBJ2-1	.	TGTGCCAGCATCCCGGGGCTAGCGGGAAGGGAGCAGTTCTTC	CASIPGLAGREQFF
.	TRBV4-3	TRBJ2-3	.	TGCGCCAGCAGCCAAGATCGTCAGTCTAGCACAGATACGCAGTATTTT	CASSQDRQSSTDTQYF
TRBD1	TRBV5-5	TRBJ1-1	.	TGTGCCAGCAGCAGATTACCGACAGGAGGGGGCTGGAACACTGAAGCTTTCTTT	CASSRLPTGGGWNTEAFF
.	TRBV7-8	TRBJ1-2	.	TGTGCCAGCAGCCCAGGGGACTATGGCTACACCTTC	CASSPGDYGYTF
.	TRBV19	TRBJ1-3	.	TGTGCCAGTAGTATGGTTTCTGGAAACACCATATATTTT	CASSMVSGNTIYF
.	TRBV18	TRBJ1-1	.	TGTGCCAGCTCAGGGGGAGACGGAACTATGAACACTGAAGCTTTCTTT	CASSGGDGTMNTEAFF
.	TRBV7-2	TRBJ2-7	.	TGTGCCAGCAGCTTAGCGAGCTTCCCCCCCGAGCAGTACTTC	CASSLASFPPEQYF
.	TRBV12-2	TRBJ2-7	.	TGTGCAAGTCGCCCGCGCTCGGACAGGGTATCCTACGAGCAGTACTTC	CASRPRSDRVSYEQYF
TRBD1	TRBV30	TRBJ2-2	.	TGTGCCTGGAGTGCCGGGACAGGGGTTACCGGGGAGCTGTTTTTT	CAWSAGTGVTGELFF
.	TRBV7-2	TRBJ1-2	.	TGTGCCAGCAGCTTAGCAGGGTCTAACTATGGCTACACCTTC	CASSLAGSNYGYTF
.	TRBV19	TRBJ2-3	.	TGTGCCAGTAGTATGAGTAGGGGCGGAACTAGCACAGATACGCAGTATTTT	CASSMSRGGTSTDTQYF
TRBD1	TRBV5-1	TRBJ2-5	few	TGCGCCAGCAGCCGGGGGACAGGGCAAGAGACCCAGTACTTC	CASSRGTGQETQYF
.	TRBV5-5	TRBJ1-4	few	TGTGCCAGCAGCTTGGTTAGGGGTGGGAATGAAAAACTGTTTTTT	CASSLVRGGNEKLFF
TRBD2	TRBV7-6	TRBJ2-1	.	TGTGCCAGCAGCTTAGATAGCGGGAGGGCCCATGAGCAGTTCTTC	CASSLDSGRAHEQFF
.	TRBV11-2	TRBJ2-1	.	TGTGCCAGCAGCTTAGCACTTTACAATGAGCAGTTCTTC	CASSLALYNEQFF
TRBD2	TRBV29-1	TRBJ2-3	.	TGCAGCGTTGAAAAGGCGGGAGGGACAGATACGCAGTATTTT	CSVEKAGGTDTQYF
.	TRBV14	TRBJ1-2	.	TGTGCCAGCAGCCTGGACGGGAACGGTGGCTACACCTTC	CASSLDGNGGYTF
TRBD2	TRBV9	TRBJ2-1	.	TGTGCCAGCAGCGAAGCGGGCGGGAGGGCCTACAATGAGCAGTTCTTC	CASSEAGGRAYNEQFF
TRBD2	TRBV5-1	TRBJ2-3	.	TGCGCCAGCAGCTTCTCCACTAGCGGGAGTCCAGATACGCAGTATTTT	CASSFSTSGSPDTQYF
TRBD2	TRBV7-6	TRBJ2-3	.	TGTGCCAGCAGCCGGCGGGAGGGGGCAGATACGCAGTATTTT	CASSRREGADTQYF
.	TRBV6-5	TRBJ1-3	.	TGTGCCAGCAGTTGGGGGTCTGGAAACACCATATATTTT	CASSWGSGNTIYF
.	TRBV7-3	TRBJ1-1	.	TGTGCCAGCAGCCCACAGGGATCGGGCACTGAAGCTTTCTTT	CASSPQGSGTEAFF
.	TRBV7-2	TRBJ2-7	.	TGTGCCAGCAGCTTAGCGCACCGGGGCTACGAGCAGTACTTC	CASSLAHRGYEQYF
.	TRBV7-6	TRBJ2-5	.	TGTGCCAGCAGCTTCGGCCAGGGATGGGAGACCCAGTACTTC	CASSFGQGWETQYF
.	TRBV7-7	TRBJ2-3	.	TGTGCCAGCAGCCCTATCAGCGATACGCAGTATTTT	CASSPISDTQYF
.	TRBV27	TRBJ1-1	.	TGTGCCAGCAGTTTATGGCAGGGGAACACTGAAGCTTTCTTT	CASSLWQGNTEAFF